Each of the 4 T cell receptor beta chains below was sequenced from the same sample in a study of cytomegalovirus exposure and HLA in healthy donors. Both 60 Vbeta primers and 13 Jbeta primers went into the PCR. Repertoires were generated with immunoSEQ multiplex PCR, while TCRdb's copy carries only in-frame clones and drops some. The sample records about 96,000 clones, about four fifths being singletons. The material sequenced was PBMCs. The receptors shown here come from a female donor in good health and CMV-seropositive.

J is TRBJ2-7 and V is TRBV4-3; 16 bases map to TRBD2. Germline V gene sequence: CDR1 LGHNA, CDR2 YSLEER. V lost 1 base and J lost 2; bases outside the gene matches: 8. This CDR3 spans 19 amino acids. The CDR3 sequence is CASSQVRGTSGRAAYEQYF. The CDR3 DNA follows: TGCGCCAGCAGCCAAGTCAGGGGGACTAGCGGGAGGGCCGCCTACGAGCAGTACTTC.

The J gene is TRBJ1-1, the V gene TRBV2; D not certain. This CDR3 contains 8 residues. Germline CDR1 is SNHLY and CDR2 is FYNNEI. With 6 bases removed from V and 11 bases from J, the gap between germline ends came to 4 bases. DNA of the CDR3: TGTGCCAGCAGGTCTGCTTTCTTT. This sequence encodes CASRSAFF.

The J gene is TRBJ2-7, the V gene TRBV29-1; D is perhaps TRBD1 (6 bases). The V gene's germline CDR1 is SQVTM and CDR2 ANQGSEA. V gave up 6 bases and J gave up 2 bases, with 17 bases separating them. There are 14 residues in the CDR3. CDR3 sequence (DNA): TGCAGCGTCGTCGACAGGCTTGGGGCCTACGAGCAGTACTTC. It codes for CSVVDRLGAYEQYF.

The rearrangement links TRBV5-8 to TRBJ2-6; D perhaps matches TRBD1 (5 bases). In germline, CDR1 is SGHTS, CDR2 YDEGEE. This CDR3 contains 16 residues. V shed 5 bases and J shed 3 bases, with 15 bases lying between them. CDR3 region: CASSRDQGFGANVLTF. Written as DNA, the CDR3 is TGTGCCAGCAGTCGTGACCAGGGCTTTGGGGCCAACGTCCTGACTTTC.